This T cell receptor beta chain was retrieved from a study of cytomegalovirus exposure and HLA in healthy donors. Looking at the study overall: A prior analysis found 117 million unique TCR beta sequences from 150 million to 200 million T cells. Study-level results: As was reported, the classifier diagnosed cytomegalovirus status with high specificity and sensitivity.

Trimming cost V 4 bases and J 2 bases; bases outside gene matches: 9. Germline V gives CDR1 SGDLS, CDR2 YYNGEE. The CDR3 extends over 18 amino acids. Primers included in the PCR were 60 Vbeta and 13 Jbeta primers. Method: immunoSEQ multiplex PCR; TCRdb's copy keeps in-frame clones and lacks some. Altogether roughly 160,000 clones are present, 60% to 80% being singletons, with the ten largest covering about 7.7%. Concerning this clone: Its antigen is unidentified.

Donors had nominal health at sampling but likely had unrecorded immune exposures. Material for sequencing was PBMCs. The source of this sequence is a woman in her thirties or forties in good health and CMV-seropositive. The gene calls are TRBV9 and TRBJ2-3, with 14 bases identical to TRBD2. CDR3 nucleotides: TGTGCCAGCAGCTCCGGGTGGGGACTAGCGGGAGACACAGATACGCAGTATTTT. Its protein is CASSSGWGLAGDTDTQYF.